The entry below describes one T cell receptor beta chain. The data were taken from a study of blood T cell repertoires in COVID-19. Repertoires were generated with immunoSEQ multiplex PCR, while TCRdb's copy carries only in-frame clones and drops some. The sample has roughly 220,000 clones; 84% are singletons. CDR3 size: 17 residues. Sequences were obtained from peripheral blood. The V call is TRBV12-2, the J call TRBJ2-5; TRBD1 reflects the table's D call only, with no check against the DNA. TRBV12-2 is a pseudogene. This TCR was sampled from a woman aged 40 to 50 who had recovered from COVID-19. Written as DNA, the CDR3 is TGTGCAAGTCGCTTAGGCCAAGGGACAGATCACCAAGAGACCCAGTACTTC. This translates into CASRLGQGTDHQETQYF.